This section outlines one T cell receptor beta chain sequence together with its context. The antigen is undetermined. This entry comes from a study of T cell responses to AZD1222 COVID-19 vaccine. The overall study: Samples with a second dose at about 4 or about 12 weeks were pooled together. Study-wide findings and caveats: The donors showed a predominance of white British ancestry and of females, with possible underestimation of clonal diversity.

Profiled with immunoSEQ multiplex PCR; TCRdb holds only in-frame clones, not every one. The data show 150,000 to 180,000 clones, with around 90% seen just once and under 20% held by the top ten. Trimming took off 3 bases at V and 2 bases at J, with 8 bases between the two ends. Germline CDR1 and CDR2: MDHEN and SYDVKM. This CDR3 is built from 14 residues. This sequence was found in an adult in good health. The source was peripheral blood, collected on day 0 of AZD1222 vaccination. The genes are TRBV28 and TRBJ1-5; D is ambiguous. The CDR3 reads CASSFKVGNQPQHF. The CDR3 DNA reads TGTGCCAGCAGTTTCAAGGTCGGCAATCAGCCCCAGCATTTT.